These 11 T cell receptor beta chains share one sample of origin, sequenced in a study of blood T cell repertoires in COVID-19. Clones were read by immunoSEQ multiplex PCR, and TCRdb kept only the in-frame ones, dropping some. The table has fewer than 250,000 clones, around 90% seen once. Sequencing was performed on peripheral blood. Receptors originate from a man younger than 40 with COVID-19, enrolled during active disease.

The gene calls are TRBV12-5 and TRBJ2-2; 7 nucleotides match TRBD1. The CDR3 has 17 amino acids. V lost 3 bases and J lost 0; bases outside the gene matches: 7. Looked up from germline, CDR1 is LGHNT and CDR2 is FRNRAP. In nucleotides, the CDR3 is TGTGCTAGTGGTTTCCTGACAGGGAGCGCGAACACCGGGGAGCTGTTTTTT. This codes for CASGFLTGSANTGELFF.

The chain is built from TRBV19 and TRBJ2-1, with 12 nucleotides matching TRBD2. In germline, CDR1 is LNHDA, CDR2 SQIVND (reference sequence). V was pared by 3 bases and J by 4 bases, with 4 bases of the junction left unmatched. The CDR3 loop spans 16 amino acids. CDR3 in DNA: TGTGCCAGTAGTATTGGGCTAGCGGGGGGGTACAATGAGCAGTTCTTC. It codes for CASSIGLAGGYNEQFF.

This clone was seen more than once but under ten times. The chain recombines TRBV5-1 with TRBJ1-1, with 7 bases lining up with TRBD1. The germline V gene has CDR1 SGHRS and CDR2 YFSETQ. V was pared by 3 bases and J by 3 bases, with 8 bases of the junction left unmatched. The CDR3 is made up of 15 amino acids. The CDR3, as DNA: TGCGCCAGCAGCTATACAGGGGAAGCTCACACTGAAGCTTTCTTT. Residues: CASSYTGEAHTEAFF.

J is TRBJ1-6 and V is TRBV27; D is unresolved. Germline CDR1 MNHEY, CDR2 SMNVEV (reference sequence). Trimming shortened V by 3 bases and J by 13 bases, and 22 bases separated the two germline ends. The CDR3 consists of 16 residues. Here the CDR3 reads CASSFLQLPPGSPLHF. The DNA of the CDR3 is TGTGCCAGCAGTTTCTTACAGCTTCCCCCCGGTTCGCCCCTCCACTTT.

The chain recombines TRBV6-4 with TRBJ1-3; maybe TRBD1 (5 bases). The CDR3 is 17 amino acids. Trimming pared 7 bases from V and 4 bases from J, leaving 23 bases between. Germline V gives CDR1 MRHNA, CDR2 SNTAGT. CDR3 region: CASKEGQPPNMGNTIYF. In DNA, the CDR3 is TGTGCCAGCAAGGAGGGGCAGCCCCCGAATATGGGAAACACCATATATTTT.

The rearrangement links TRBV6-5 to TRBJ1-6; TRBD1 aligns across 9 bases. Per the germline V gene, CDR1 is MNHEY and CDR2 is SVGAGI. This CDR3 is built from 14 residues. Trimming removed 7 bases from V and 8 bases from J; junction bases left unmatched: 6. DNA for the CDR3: TGTGCCAGCACGACAGGGGGTGTAGATTCACCCCTCCACTTT. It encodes CASTTGGVDSPLHF.

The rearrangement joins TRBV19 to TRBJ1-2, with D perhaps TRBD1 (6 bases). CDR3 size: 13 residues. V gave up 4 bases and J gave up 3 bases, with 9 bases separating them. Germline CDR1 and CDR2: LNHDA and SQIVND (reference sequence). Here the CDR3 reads CASSRQDYYGYTF. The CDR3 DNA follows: TGTGCCAGTAGTAGACAGGACTACTATGGCTACACCTTC.

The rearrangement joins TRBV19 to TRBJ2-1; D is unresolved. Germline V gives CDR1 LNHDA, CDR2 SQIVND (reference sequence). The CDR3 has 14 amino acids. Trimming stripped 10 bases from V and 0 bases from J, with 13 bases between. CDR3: CATRIPYSYNEQFF. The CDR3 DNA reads TGTGCCACGAGGATACCTTACTCCTACAATGAGCAGTTCTTC.

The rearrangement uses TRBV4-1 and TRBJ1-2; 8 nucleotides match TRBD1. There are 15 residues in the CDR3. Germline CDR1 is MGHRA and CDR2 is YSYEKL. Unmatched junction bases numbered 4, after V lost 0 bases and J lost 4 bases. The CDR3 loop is CASSQDWTGTYGYTF. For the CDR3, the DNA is TGCGCCAGCAGCCAAGACTGGACAGGGACCTATGGCTACACCTTC.

The CDR3 reads CASSLVGQGADEQYF. DNA of the CDR3: TGCGCCAGCAGCTTGGTGGGACAGGGGGCCGACGAGCAGTACTTC. The V call is TRBV5-1, the J call TRBJ2-7; TRBD1 aligns across 12 bases. Germline V gene sequence: CDR1 SGHRS, CDR2 YFSETQ. The CDR3 extends over 15 amino acids. V gave up 0 bases and J gave up 5 bases; unmatched junction bases: 3.

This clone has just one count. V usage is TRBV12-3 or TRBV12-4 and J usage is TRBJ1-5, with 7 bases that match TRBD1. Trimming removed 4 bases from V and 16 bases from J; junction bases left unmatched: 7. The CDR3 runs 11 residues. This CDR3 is CASSSGDRAHF. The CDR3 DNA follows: TGTGCCAGCAGTTCGGGTGACAGGGCACATTTT.